Presented here are 13 T cell receptor beta chains from one specimen sequenced in a study of cytomegalovirus exposure and HLA in healthy donors. The PCR used 60 Vbeta and 13 Jbeta primers. Sequencing was performed with immunoSEQ multiplex PCR; in TCRdb, only in-frame clones are kept and a portion is missing. Of hundreds of thousands of clones in the sample, 60% to 80% were seen once. The sequenced material came from PBMCs. The receptor set was obtained from a male donor in good health and CMV-seronegative.

The rearrangement joins TRBV9 to TRBJ1-3; no definite D call. There are 15 residues in the CDR3. Germline loops: CDR1 SGDLS, CDR2 YYNGEE. Trimming shortened V by 3 bases and J by 1 base, and 11 bases separated the two germline ends. CDR3 sequence: CASSDRGFSGNTIYF. CDR3 nucleotide sequence: TGTGCCAGCAGCGACAGAGGGTTTTCTGGAAACACCATATATTTT.

V and J are TRBV5-1 and TRBJ2-5, with D tentatively TRBD2 (6 bases). Germline V gene sequence: CDR1 SGHRS, CDR2 YFSETQ. CDR3 size: 16 residues. Trimming pared 4 bases from V and 1 base from J, leaving 17 bases between. The CDR3 DNA follows: TGCGCCAGCAGCCCTCCTGAGAGTAGCGGCCAAGAGACCCAGTACTTC. Translating gives CASSPPESSGQETQYF. The complete variable domain, with remaining parts taken from reference TRBV5-1 and TRBJ2-5, reads KAGVTQTPRYLIKTRGQQVTLSCSPISGHRSVSWYQQTPGQGLQFLFEYFSETQRNKGNFPGRFSGRQFSNSRSEMNVSTLELGDSALYLCASSPPESSGQETQYFGPGTRLLVL.

The chain joins TRBV5-1 to TRBJ2-1, with 7 positions matching TRBD1. Germline CDR1 reads SGHRS; CDR2 reads YFSETQ. The CDR3 contains 17 residues. V dropped 4 bases and J dropped 6; count of bases not matched to a gene: 16. The CDR3 DNA reads TGCGCCAGCAGCGGAAAAGGACAGGCCCTCCGTTTCAATGAGCAGTTCTTC. Amino acid sequence: CASSGKGQALRFNEQFF.

This clone appeared once. The V call is TRBV13, the J call TRBJ2-1; D perhaps matches TRBD2 (5 bases). CDR3 size: 15 residues. The ends were cut back, 1 base at V and 7 bases at J, with 14 bases in the middle. Looked up from germline, CDR1 is PRHDT and CDR2 is FYEKMQ (reference sequence). The CDR3 region is CASSLVRPPGNEQFF. The CDR3 DNA reads as TGTGCCAGCAGCTTAGTGCGCCCGCCGGGGAATGAGCAGTTCTTC. Looking up the rest from reference TRBV13 and TRBJ2-1 gives the full variable domain: AAGVIQSPRHLIKEKRETATLKCYPIPRHDTVYWYQQGPGQDPQFLISFYEKMQSDKGSIPDRFSAQQFSDYHSELNMSSLELGDSALYFCASSLVRPPGNEQFFGPGTRLTVL.

J is TRBJ2-7 and V is TRBV18, with no clear D. The CDR3 spans 15 residues. The V end was cut by 5 bases, the J end by 2 bases, with 16 bases between. Germline CDR1 and CDR2: KGHSH and LQKENI. The CDR3 spells CASSAKMGIAYEQYF. In DNA form, the CDR3 reads TGTGCCAGCTCAGCAAAAATGGGCATCGCCTACGAGCAGTACTTC.

To note about this clone: The same CDR3 is also encoded by other DNA sequences in this sample. The CDR3 coding sequence is TGCAGCGTTGCGACAGGGAATAGCAATCAGCCCCAGCATTTT. Translating it yields CSVATGNSNQPQHF. The rearrangement links TRBV29-1 to TRBJ1-5, with 7 bases identical to TRBD1. The CDR3 totals 14 residues. The J segment lost 0 bases and the V segment lost 4 bases, leaving 3 bases of the junction unmatched. Germline V gene lookup returns CDR1 SQVTM and CDR2 ANQGSEA.

This rearrangement joins TRBV7-6 to TRBJ1-5, with TRBD1 matching 8 bases. The CDR3 length is 14 residues. V lost 6 bases, J lost 9 bases, and 10 bases stayed unmatched. Looked up from germline, CDR1 is SGHVS and CDR2 is FNYEAQ. The CDR3 DNA is TGTGCCAGCAGTTCCCAGGGGGCCCCAATGCCCCAGCATTTT. It codes for CASSSQGAPMPQHF.

The chain links TRBV27 to TRBJ1-2; 9 bases line up with TRBD1. V lost 5 bases and J lost 8; bases outside the gene matches: 12. Germline lookup yields CDR1 MNHEY and CDR2 SMNVEV (reference sequence). This CDR3 is built from 15 residues. CDR3 in DNA: TGTGCCAGCAGTACCTTGGGACAGGGTTCGCTCGGCTACACCTTC. Its protein is CASSTLGQGSLGYTF.

There are a few counts of this clone. The chain combines TRBV5-1 with TRBJ2-2; the D gene is possibly TRBD1 (6 bases). Trimming cost V 1 base and J 2 bases, with 12 bases left between them. This CDR3 has 16 residues. Germline-derived CDR1 and CDR2 are SGHRS and YFSETQ. The CDR3 spells CASSLYGGSNTGELFF. CDR3 sequence (DNA): TGCGCCAGCAGCTTGTATGGGGGCTCTAACACCGGGGAGCTGTTTTTT.

This clone was seen a single time. The V and J genes are TRBV18 and TRBJ1-2; 8 bases align to TRBD1. Germline lookup yields CDR1 KGHSH and CDR2 LQKENI. The CDR3 spans 14 residues. After removal of 3 bases from V and 6 bases from J, the junction contained 6 bases not matched to a gene. The DNA for the CDR3 is TGTGCCAGCTCACCCGGACAGGGAACGGATGGCTACACCTTC. Protein sequence: CASSPGQGTDGYTF.

The chain recombines TRBV6-1 with TRBJ1-2; D might be TRBD1 (5 bases). The CDR3 has 14 residues. Trimming removed 0 bases from V and 2 bases from J, with 7 bases in between. CDR1 and CDR2 (germline): MNHNS, SASEGT. CDR3 sequence: CASSEARQNYGYTF. The DNA of the CDR3 is TGTGCCAGCAGTGAAGCGCGACAGAACTATGGCTACACCTTC.

The rearrangement joins TRBV4-1 to TRBJ2-1; D is possibly TRBD2 (5 bases). V lost 1 base, J lost 5 bases, and 12 bases lay in between. The CDR3 length is 15 residues. Germline V gene data show CDR1 as MGHRA and CDR2 as YSYEKL. CDR3 in amino acids: CASSQGPGMDNEQFF. The CDR3 DNA reads as TGCGCCAGCAGCCAAGGTCCCGGGATGGACAATGAGCAGTTCTTC.

The count of this clone is one. The gene calls are TRBV18 and TRBJ2-7, with unresolved D. The V end lost 3 bases, the J end lost 7 bases, and 10 bases lay between the germline ends. The germline V gene has CDR1 KGHSH and CDR2 LQKENI. This CDR3 is 12 amino acids long. For the CDR3, the DNA is TGTGCCAGCTCACCCAACACAGAGGAGCAGTACTTC. Residues: CASSPNTEEQYF.